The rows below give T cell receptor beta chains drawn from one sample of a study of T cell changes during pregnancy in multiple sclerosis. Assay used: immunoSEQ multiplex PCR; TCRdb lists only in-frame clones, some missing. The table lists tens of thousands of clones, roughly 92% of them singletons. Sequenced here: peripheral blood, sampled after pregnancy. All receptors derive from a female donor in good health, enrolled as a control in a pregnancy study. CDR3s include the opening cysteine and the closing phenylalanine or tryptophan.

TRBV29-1 CSVSRDSYEQYF
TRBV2 CASSDLARSTDTQYF
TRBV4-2 CASSQDWPAATYEQYF
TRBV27 CATIFGGYTEAFF
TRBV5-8 CASSLGRFLNQPQHF
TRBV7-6 CASSLTGDRVSEKLFF
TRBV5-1 CASSNQGAPEGYTF
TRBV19 CATTTGGYNEQFF
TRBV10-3 CAISEWAATNYGYTF
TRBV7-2 CASSLSGLRSNQPQHF
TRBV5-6 CASSLGGLDQPQHF
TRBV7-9 CASSLVQGGTEAFF
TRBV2 CASSRPGSSYNEQFF
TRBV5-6 CASSLNPSMNTEAFF
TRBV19 CASSVWQGAAGELFF
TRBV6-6 CASSWLGGVTHNEQFF
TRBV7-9 CASSSGSFYTGELFF
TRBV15 CATSSPGGQYF
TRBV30 CAWMSVSNEKLFF
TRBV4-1 CASSQGRGGIDTQYF
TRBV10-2 CASRVSGGGREQFF
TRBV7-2 CASSLRTIYEQYF
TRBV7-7 CASSLLPGQGAGETQYF
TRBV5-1 CASSLVGSGVNTEAFF
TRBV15 CASSVDNEKLFF
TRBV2 CASSRDREETDTQYF
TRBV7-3 CASSLTRTGAANSPLHF
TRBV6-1 CASSEEDGGAKTQYF
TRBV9 CASSVPPGNTQYF
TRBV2 CASTVIQGSDGYTF
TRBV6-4 CASSDEAGVGYNEQFF
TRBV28 CASISGGPGNEQFF
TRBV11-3 CASSITGLRDTQYF
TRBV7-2 CASSLGPRGNEQFF
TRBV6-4 CASSPDRGYTIYF
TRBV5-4 CASSFSGGAYNEQFF
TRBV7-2 CASSLGTFTDTQYF
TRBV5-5 CASSLAGGQGRGSYEQYF
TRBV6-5 CASSYTRVVAGELFF
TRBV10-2 CASSVHGYNEQFF
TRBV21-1 CASSKRTGGGDTQYF
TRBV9 CASSVEGVKNTIYF